Listed below are T cell receptor beta chains from one sample, sequenced in a study of blood T cell repertoires in COVID-19. The protocol was immunoSEQ multiplex PCR, while the TCRdb copy is restricted to in-frame clones and leaves out a portion. The sample includes about 210,000 clones, around 92% seen only once; the top ten take approximately 1.2%. Input material: peripheral blood. The source of these receptors is a man aged 30-40 years with acute or convalescent COVID-19. Both conserved end residues are part of each CDR3. The D gene is left open where the match is weak. Clone size is stated in some rows and not others, as once, few, many or a class when expanded.

j_call | clone_size | d_call | v_call | cdr3_aa | cdr3_nt
TRBJ1-2 | . | . | TRBV28 | CASSFTGIGYTF | TGTGCCAGCAGTTTCACAGGGATTGGCTACACCTTC
TRBJ2-2 | . | TRBD1 | TRBV19 | CASTRQGNTGELFF | TGTGCCAGTACCCGACAGGGGAACACCGGGGAGCTGTTTTTT
TRBJ2-7 | few | TRBD2 | TRBV5-4 | CASSLGTSGSYEQYF | TGTGCCAGCAGCTTGGGGACTAGCGGCTCCTACGAGCAGTACTTC
TRBJ2-1 | once | TRBD2 | TRBV4-1 | CASRQVAGTPNEQFF | TGCGCCAGCAGACAGGTAGCGGGTACACCCAATGAGCAGTTCTTC
TRBJ2-5 | . | TRBD1 | TRBV5-4 | CASSSGQGKETQYF | TGTGCCAGCAGCTCGGGACAGGGAAAAGAGACCCAGTACTTC
TRBJ2-7 | . | TRBD1 | TRBV2 | CASSENRQGVSYEQYF | TGTGCCAGCAGTGAAAACCGGCAGGGGGTATCCTACGAGCAGTACTTC
TRBJ1-1 | . | TRBD1 | TRBV7-3 | CASSKDREREAFF | TGTGCCAGCAGTAAAGACAGGGAGAGGGAAGCTTTCTTT
TRBJ2-3 | . | TRBD2 | TRBV7-9 | CASSSRTSSTDTQYF | TGTGCCAGCAGCTCAAGGACTAGCAGCACAGATACGCAGTATTTT
TRBJ2-1 | . | TRBD1 | TRBV6-1 | CASSERDRGANEQFF | TGTGCCAGCAGTGAAAGGGACAGGGGTGCAAATGAGCAGTTCTTC
TRBJ2-1 | . | TRBD2 | TRBV5-4 | CASSLANGRVYNEQFF | TGTGCCAGCAGCTTGGCTAACGGGAGGGTATACAATGAGCAGTTCTTC
TRBJ2-2 | . | . | TRBV27 | CASSFGDTGELFF | TGTGCCAGCAGTTTCGGGGACACCGGGGAGCTGTTTTTT
TRBJ1-3 | once | . | TRBV27 | CASRRTGKNTIYF | TGTGCCAGCAGGCGGACTGGAAAAAACACCATATATTTT
TRBJ2-1 | . | . | TRBV6-5 | CASSTDSSPYNEQFF | TGTGCCAGCAGTACTGATTCTAGCCCCTACAATGAGCAGTTCTTC
TRBJ1-1 | . | . | TRBV6-6 | CASSRGGGNTEAFF | TGTGCCAGCAGCCGGGGGGGCGGGAACACTGAAGCTTTCTTT
TRBJ1-2 | . | . | TRBV4-1 | CASSLTPSDRGLGYTF | TGCGCCAGCAGCTTGACCCCCTCGGACAGAGGACTTGGCTACACCTTC
TRBJ1-1 | . | . | TRBV19 | CASSISVNTEAFF | TGTGCCAGTAGTATTTCGGTTAACACTGAAGCTTTCTTT
TRBJ2-7 | . | TRBD1 | TRBV6-5 | CASRQGVYYEQYF | TGTGCCAGCCGACAGGGGGTGTACTACGAGCAGTACTTC
TRBJ2-7 | . | . | TRBV5-5 | CASSSPPGSYEQYF | TGTGCCAGCAGCTCACCTCCAGGGTCCTACGAGCAGTACTTC
TRBJ2-1 | once | TRBD1 | TRBV6-5 | CASRRLDSGGNEQFF | TGTGCCAGCAGACGCCTGGACTCAGGGGGAAATGAGCAGTTCTTC
TRBJ2-1 | . | TRBD2 | TRBV7-3 | CASSLINPPSGYNEQFF | TGTGCCAGCAGCTTAATCAACCCCCCTAGCGGGTACAATGAGCAGTTCTTC
TRBJ2-7 | . | . | TRBV10-3 | CAISDIGGSTYEQYF | TGTGCCATCAGTGATATAGGAGGGTCCACCTACGAGCAGTACTTC
TRBJ2-3 | . | TRBD2 | TRBV3-1/TRBV3-2 | CASSQRGGVDTQYF | TGTGCCAGCAGCCAGCGGGGAGGGGTAGATACGCAGTATTTT